A single sample is the source of the 12 T cell receptor beta chains below, sequenced in a study of CD8+CD57+ T cells in acquired aplastic anemia. Genomic DNA was employed as the template in profiling TCR beta VDJ and CDR3. A single record per CDR3 protein comes from TCRdb applying MiXCR to the reads. The sample consists of approximately 470,000 distinct CDR3 sequences, roughly a third of them appearing once. Sequencing was done on patients that had shown CD8+CD57+ cell expansion by flow cytometry. Sample: sorted CD4+, CD8+, or CD8+CD57+ T cells (not recorded which) from PBMCs. These TCRs come from a human donor with aplastic anemia.

The chain is built from TRBV15 and TRBJ1-4; 10 bases are shared with TRBD1. The CDR3 contains 16 residues. Germline V gene sequence: CDR1 LNHNV, CDR2 YYDKDF (reference sequence). V lost 3 bases, J lost 8 bases, and 9 bases stayed unmatched. CDR3 nucleotide sequence: TGTGCCACCAGCAGGGGTTTGGGACAGGGGCAAGAAAAACTGTTTTTT. Protein product: CATSRGLGQGQEKLFF.

This clonotype was counted at least ten times. CDR3 sequence reads: CASSARLNTEAFF. CDR3 in DNA: TGTGCCAGCAGCGCCCGATTGAACACTGAAGCTTTCTTT. The chain combines TRBV7-9 with TRBJ1-1, with D unclear. Germline lookup yields CDR1 SEHNR and CDR2 FQNEAQ (reference sequence). V was pared by 5 bases and J by 0 bases, with 7 bases between. CDR3 length: 13 residues. The full variable domain, with the rest looked up from reference TRBV7-9 and TRBJ1-1, is DTGVSQNPRHKITKRGQNVTFRCDPISEHNRLYWYRQTLGQGPEFLTYFQNEAQLEKSRLLSDRFSAERPKGSFSTLEIQRTEQGDSAMYLCASSARLNTEAFFGQGTRLTVV.

The sample holds many counts of this clonotype. The rearrangement uses TRBV14 and TRBJ1-6; 7 nucleotides align to TRBD1. The V and J ends lost 1 base and 7 bases, in that order; junction bases with no gene match: 4. CDR1 is SGHDN, CDR2 FVKESK, per germline. CDR3 length equals 15 residues. The CDR3 DNA sequence: TGTGCCAGCAGCCAAGGACAGGGCGGCAATTCACCCCTCCACTTT. Protein product: CASSQGQGGNSPLHF.

This clonotype was seen more than once but under ten times. The chain uses TRBV10-3 and TRBJ2-7, with 7 bases that match TRBD2. CDR1 is ENHRY and CDR2 is SYGVKD in the germline V gene. Trimming took 10 bases from V and 0 from J; bases not matched to a gene: 3. The CDR3 covers 12 residues. The CDR3 loop is CASAGDSYEQYF. CDR3 nucleotides: TGTGCCAGTGCGGGGGACTCCTACGAGCAGTACTTC.

J is TRBJ2-1 and V is TRBV20-1; a weak D match, TRBD1 (6 bases). The V gene lost 7 bases and the J gene lost 1 base, with 14 bases spanning the gap. The CDR3 sequence is 14 residues long. Per the germline V gene, CDR1 is DFQATT and CDR2 is SNEGSKA (reference sequence). The CDR3 is CSEQTGRSYNEQFF. Here the CDR3 DNA reads TGCAGTGAGCAAACAGGGAGATCCTACAATGAGCAGTTCTTC.

The chain recombines TRBV20-1 with TRBJ1-5; maybe TRBD1 (5 bases). V gave up 3 bases and J gave up 5 bases, with 20 bases separating them. Looked up from germline, CDR1 is DFQATT and CDR2 is SNEGSKA (reference sequence). This CDR3 is 16 amino acids long. The CDR3 region is CSARGGRALGDQPQHF. CDR3 coding DNA: TGCAGTGCTAGGGGAGGCAGGGCTCTTGGGGATCAGCCCCAGCATTTT.

This clonotype was seen a single time. This chain links TRBV19 with TRBJ1-6; a possible D gene is TRBD1 (6 bases). CDR3 length: 15 residues. Deletions cut 3 bases from V and 6 bases from J, with 12 bases between. Germline V gives CDR1 LNHDA, CDR2 SQIVND (reference sequence). The CDR3 region is CASSIWGRTNSPLHF. CDR3 DNA: TGTGCCAGTAGTATCTGGGGGCGGACTAATTCACCCCTCCACTTT.

Notes on this clonotype: The CDR3 carries no conserved terminal phenylalanine or tryptophan, so it likely arises from a read error. The V call is TRBV19, the J call TRBJ1-1; tentative D call: TRBD1 (5 bases). With 7 bases removed from V and 1 base from J, the gap between germline ends came to 19 bases. Per the germline V gene, CDR1 is LNHDA and CDR2 is SQIVND (reference sequence). The CDR3 spans 16 residues. CDR3 DNA sequence: TGTGCCAGTACCCGGGCGGGTACAGGAGCGAACACTGAAGCTTTCTCT. It yields the protein CASTRAGTGANTEAFS.

Notes on this clonotype: One end of the junction fails to match germline, which may point to a read error. The chain has TRBV11-2 and TRBJ2-7; 7 bases are shared with TRBD2. CDR1 and CDR2 (germline): SGHAT, FQNNGV. CDR3 size: 16 residues. CDR3 in amino acids: CASSPRGAAGDHERYF. The CDR3 region has the DNA TGTGCCAGCAGCCCGAGGGGAGCGGCGGGAGACCACGAGCGGTACTTC.

CDR3 sequence reads: CASSPPLAGFDEQFF. The CDR3, as DNA: TGTGCCAGCTCACCCCCCCTAGCGGGATTTGATGAGCAGTTCTTC. This chain uses TRBV18 with TRBJ2-1; TRBD2 agrees at 9 bases. The V segment lost 3 bases and the J segment 8 bases; nucleotides outside the gene matches: 8. The CDR3 contains 15 residues. The germline CDR1 and CDR2 sequences are KGHSH and LQKENI.

This clonotype was recorded a few times. The chain joins TRBV7-9 to TRBJ2-3; D uncertain. The germline gives CDR1 SEHNR, CDR2 FQNEAQ (reference sequence). V dropped 5 bases and J dropped 4 bases, with 16 bases sitting between them. This CDR3 comprises 15 residues. For the CDR3, the DNA is TGTGCCAGCAGCCAAAGAAGGGTGTCATCAGATACGCAGTATTTT. Translating it yields CASSQRRVSSDTQYF.

This clonotype was counted a single time. The chain is built from TRBV10-3 and TRBJ1-6, with 7 nucleotides matching TRBD1. V shed 10 bases and J 4 bases; nucleotides not matched to a gene: 7. CDR3 length: 14 amino acids. Germline V lookup: CDR1 ENHRY, CDR2 SYGVKD. The CDR3 protein is CATTDRVYNSPLHF. In nucleotides, the CDR3 is TGTGCCACCACCGACAGGGTTTATAATTCACCCCTCCACTTT.